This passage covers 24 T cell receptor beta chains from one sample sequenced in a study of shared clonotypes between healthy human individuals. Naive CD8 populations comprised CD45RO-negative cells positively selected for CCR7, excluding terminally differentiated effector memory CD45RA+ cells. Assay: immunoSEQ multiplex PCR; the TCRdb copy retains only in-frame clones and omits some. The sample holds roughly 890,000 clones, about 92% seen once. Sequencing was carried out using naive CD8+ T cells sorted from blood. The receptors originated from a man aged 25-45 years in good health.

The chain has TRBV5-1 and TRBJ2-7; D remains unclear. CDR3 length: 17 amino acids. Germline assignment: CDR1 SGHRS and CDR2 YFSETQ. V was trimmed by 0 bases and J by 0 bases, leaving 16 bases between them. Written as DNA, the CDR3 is TGCGCCAGCAGCTTGGAAGGGCTTGGGATAAGCTCCTACGAGCAGTACTTC. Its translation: CASSLEGLGISSYEQYF.

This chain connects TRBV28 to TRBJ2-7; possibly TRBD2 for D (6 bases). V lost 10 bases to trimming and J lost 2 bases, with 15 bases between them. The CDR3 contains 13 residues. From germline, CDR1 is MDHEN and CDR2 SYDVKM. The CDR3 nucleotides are TGTGCCATGGGTGGGACTGCTACCTACGAGCAGTACTTC. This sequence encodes CAMGGTATYEQYF.

The CDR3: CAISGGTLNEQFF. The CDR3 DNA reads as TGTGCCATCAGTGGGGGGACATTAAATGAGCAGTTCTTC. The V call is TRBV10-3, the J call TRBJ2-1; possibly TRBD1 for D (6 bases). The CDR3 is made up of 13 amino acids. Looked up from germline, CDR1 is ENHRY and CDR2 is SYGVKD. The V end was cut by 4 bases, the J end by 7 bases, with 11 bases between.

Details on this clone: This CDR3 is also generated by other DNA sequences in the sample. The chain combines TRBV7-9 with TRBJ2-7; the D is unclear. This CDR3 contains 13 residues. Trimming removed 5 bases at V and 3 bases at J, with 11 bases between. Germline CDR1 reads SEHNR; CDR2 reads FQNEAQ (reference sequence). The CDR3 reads CASSPRESYEQYF. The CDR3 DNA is TGTGCCAGCAGCCCCCGAGAGAGCTACGAGCAGTACTTC.

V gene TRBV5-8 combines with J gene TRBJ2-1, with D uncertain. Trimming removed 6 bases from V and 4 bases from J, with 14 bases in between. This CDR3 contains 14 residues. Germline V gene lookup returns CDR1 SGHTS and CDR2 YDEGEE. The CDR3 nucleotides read TGTGCCAGCATTATTGGCGCGATTTACAATGAGCAGTTCTTC. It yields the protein CASIIGAIYNEQFF. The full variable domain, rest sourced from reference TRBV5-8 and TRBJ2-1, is EAGVTQSPTHLIKTRGQQATLRCSPISGHTSVYWYQQALGLGLQFLLWYDEGEERNRGNFPPRFSGRQFPNYSSELNVNALELEDSALYLCASIIGAIYNEQFFGPGTRLTVL.

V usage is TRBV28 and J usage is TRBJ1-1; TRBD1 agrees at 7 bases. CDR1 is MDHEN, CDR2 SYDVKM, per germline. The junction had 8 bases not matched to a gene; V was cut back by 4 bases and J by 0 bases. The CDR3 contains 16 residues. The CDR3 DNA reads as TGTGCCAGCAGTTCCACGGGACAGATAATGAACACTGAAGCTTTCTTT. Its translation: CASSSTGQIMNTEAFF.

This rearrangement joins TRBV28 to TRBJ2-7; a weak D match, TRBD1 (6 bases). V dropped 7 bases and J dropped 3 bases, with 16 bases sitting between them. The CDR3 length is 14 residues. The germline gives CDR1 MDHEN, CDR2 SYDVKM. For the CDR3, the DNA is TGTGCCAGCAACAAACAGGGTGAGATCTACGAGCAGTACTTC. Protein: CASNKQGEIYEQYF.

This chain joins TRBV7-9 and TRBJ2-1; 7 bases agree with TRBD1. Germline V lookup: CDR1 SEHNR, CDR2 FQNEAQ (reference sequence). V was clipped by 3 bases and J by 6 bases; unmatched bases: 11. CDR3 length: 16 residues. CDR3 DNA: TGTGCCAGCAGCTTGGGCGACAGGGAATTGATCAATGAGCAGTTCTTC. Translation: CASSLGDRELINEQFF.

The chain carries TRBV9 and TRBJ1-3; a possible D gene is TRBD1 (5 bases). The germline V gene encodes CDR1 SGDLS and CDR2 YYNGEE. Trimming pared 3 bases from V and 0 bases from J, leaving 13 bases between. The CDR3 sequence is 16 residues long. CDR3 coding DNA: TGTGCCAGCAGCGGCCGGGACGGTGACTCTGGAAACACCATATATTTT. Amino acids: CASSGRDGDSGNTIYF.

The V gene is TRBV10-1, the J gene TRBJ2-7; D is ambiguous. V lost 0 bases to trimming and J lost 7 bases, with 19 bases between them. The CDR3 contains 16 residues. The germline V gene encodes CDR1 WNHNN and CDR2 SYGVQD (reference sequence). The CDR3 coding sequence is TGCGCCAGCAGTGAGTCGGAAGGAGCAGTGACTGAGGAGCAGTACTTC. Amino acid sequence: CASSESEGAVTEEQYF.

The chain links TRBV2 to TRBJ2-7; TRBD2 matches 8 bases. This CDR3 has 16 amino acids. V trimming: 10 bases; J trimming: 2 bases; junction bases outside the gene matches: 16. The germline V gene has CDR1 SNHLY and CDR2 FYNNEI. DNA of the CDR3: TGTGCCAAGATCCGACGAGCGGGAGCGTCCACCTACGAGCAGTACTTC. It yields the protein CAKIRRAGASTYEQYF.

CDR3 protein: CASSPGQGGSFHEQYF. DNA of the CDR3: TGTGCCAGCAGTCCGGGACAGGGCGGGAGTTTCCACGAGCAGTACTTC. The chain couples TRBV28 to TRBJ2-7, with 9 bases matching TRBD1. CDR1 and CDR2 from the germline V gene are MDHEN and SYDVKM. The CDR3 loop spans 16 amino acids. Trimming took 5 bases from V and 5 from J; bases not matched to a gene: 13.

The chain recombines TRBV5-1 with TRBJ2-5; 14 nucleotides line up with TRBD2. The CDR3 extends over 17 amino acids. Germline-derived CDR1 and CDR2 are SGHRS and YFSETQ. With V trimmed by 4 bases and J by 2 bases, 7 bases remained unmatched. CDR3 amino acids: CASSRGLAGEEQETQYF. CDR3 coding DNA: TGCGCCAGCAGCAGGGGACTAGCGGGAGAGGAGCAAGAGACCCAGTACTTC.

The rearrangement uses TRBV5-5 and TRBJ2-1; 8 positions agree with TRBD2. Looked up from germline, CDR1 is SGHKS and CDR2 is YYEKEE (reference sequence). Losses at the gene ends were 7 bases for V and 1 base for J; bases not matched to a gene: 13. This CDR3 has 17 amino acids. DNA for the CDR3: TGTGCCAGCCAGACGGGGGGTCCGGGAGGGTCCTACAATGAGCAGTTCTTC. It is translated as CASQTGGPGGSYNEQFF.

CDR3 protein: CASSLAFWTSDNNEQFF. DNA of the CDR3: TGTGCCAGCAGCTTAGCTTTTTGGACTAGCGACAACAATGAGCAGTTCTTC. The chain links TRBV11-2 to TRBJ2-1; TRBD2 agrees at 9 bases. CDR1 and CDR2 (germline): SGHAT, FQNNGV. This CDR3 has 17 residues. The V and J ends lost 1 base and 5 bases, in that order; junction bases with no gene match: 9.

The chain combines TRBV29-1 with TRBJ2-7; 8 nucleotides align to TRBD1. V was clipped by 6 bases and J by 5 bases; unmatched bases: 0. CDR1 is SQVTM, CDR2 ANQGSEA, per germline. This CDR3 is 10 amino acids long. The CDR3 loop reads CSVTGDEQYF. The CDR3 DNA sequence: TGCAGCGTGACAGGGGACGAGCAGTACTTC.

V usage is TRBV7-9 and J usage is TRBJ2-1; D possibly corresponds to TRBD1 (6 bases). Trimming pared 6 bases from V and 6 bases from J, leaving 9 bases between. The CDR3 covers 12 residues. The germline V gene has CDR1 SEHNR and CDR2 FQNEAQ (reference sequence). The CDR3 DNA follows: TGTGCCAGCAGACAGGGCTTCAATGAGCAGTTCTTC. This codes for CASRQGFNEQFF.

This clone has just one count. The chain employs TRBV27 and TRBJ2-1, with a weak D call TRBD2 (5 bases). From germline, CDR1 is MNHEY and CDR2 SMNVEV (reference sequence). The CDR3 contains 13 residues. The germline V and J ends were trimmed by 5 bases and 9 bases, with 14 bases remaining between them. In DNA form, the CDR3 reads TGTGCCAGCAGTATAGGAACCGGGGTTGAGCAGTTCTTC. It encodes CASSIGTGVEQFF.

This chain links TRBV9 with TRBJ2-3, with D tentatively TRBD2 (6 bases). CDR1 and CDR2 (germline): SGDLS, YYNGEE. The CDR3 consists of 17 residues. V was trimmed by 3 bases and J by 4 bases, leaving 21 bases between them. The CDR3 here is CASSAWDSPVVADTQYF. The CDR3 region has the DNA TGTGCCAGCAGCGCTTGGGACTCCCCCGTAGTCGCAGATACGCAGTATTTT.

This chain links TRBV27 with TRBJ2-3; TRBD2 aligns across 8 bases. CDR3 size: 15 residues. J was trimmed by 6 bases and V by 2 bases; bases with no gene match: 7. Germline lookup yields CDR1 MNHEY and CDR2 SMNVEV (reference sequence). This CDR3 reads CASSLGASGWDTQYF. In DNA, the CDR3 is TGTGCCAGCAGTTTAGGGGCTAGCGGGTGGGATACGCAGTATTTT.

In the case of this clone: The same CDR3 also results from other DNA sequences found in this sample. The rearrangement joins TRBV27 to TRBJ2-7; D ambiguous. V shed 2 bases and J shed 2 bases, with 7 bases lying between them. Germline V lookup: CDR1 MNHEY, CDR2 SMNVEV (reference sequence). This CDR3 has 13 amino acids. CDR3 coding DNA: TGTGCCAGCAGTTTAGGAAGAGCCTACGAGCAGTACTTC. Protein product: CASSLGRAYEQYF.

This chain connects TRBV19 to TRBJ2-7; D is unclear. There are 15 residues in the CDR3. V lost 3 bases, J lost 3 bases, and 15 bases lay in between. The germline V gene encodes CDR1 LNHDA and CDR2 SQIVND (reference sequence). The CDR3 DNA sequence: TGTGCCAGTAGTATCGCAGAATCCTCTATCTACGAGCAGTACTTC. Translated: CASSIAESSIYEQYF.

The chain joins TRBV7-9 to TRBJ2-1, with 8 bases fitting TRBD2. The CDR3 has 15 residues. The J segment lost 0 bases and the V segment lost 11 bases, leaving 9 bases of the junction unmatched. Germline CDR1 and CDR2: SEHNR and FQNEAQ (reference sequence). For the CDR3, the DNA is TGTGCCTCAGGGAAACGGGAGGGCTCCTACAATGAGCAGTTCTTC. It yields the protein CASGKREGSYNEQFF.

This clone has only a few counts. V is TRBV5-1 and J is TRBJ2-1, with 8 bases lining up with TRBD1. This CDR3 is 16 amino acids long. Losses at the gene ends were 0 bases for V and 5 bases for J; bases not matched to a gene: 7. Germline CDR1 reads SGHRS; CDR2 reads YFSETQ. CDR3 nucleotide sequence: TGCGCCAGCAGCTTGGAGGGGCAGGGGGCTGACAATGAGCAGTTCTTC. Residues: CASSLEGQGADNEQFF.